The 4 T cell receptor beta chains reported below all come from one sample, sequenced in a study of Ad26.COV2.S vaccination and SARS-CoV-2 variants (dated by TCRdb to the early 2020s). The sample's treatment or condition label, in plain terms: approximately 18 received Ad26.COV2.S at low or high dose, single or two shots; 5 received placebo; per-sample allocation not given. For vaccine and placebo recipients, the sequenced repertoires came from samples collected on day 63 after the first injection. Library creation used the immunoSEQ multiplex PCR assay. Here the immuneACCESS table is served through TCRdb, limited to in-frame sequences with V and J called. Missing clones are a known gap in these copies; in checked studies unresolved V genes cover under half, and the rest lacks a known reason. Counted in this sample were more than 300,000 clones; around four fifths of them appeared once. The top ten clones comprise 2% to 2.5% of the sample.

The sequencing here drew on peripheral blood, taken in a trial of Ad26.COV2.S vaccine versus placebo. These receptors all stem from a person aged 18-60 years who received the Ad26.COV2.S COVID-19 vaccine or a placebo.

The table lists this clone with a count of one. The chain employs TRBV19 and TRBJ2-3, with 9 bases identical to TRBD2. This CDR3 is 15 amino acids long. The V gene end was trimmed by 6 bases and the J gene end by 4 bases; junction bases not matched to a gene: 8. Germline CDR1 reads LNHDA; CDR2 reads SQIVND (reference sequence). The CDR3 is CASSYLRGGPDTQYF. For the CDR3, the DNA is TGTGCCAGTAGCTACCTGCGGGGGGGCCCAGATACGCAGTATTTT.

The chain couples TRBV9 to TRBJ1-1; the D is unclear. The CDR3 extends over 17 amino acids. V lost 0 bases to trimming and J lost 0 bases, with 15 bases between them. From germline, CDR1 is SGDLS and CDR2 YYNGEE. The CDR3 loop reads CASSVAPVHRVNTEAFF. The CDR3 nucleotides read TGTGCCAGCAGCGTAGCCCCGGTGCACAGAGTGAACACTGAAGCTTTCTTT. The whole variable domain, remainder taken from reference TRBV9 and TRBJ1-1, is DSGVTQTPKHLITATGQRVTLRCSPRSGDLSVYWYQQSLDQGLQFLIQYYNGEERAKGNILERFSAQQFPDLHSELNLSSLELGDSALYFCASSVAPVHRVNTEAFFGQGTRLTVV.

V usage is TRBV18 and J usage is TRBJ2-7, with 12 positions matching TRBD2. This CDR3 comprises 18 residues. Trimming at V came to 2 bases and at J to 0 bases, leaving 8 bases not matched to a gene. Germline lookup yields CDR1 KGHSH and CDR2 LQKENI. The DNA of the CDR3 is TGTGCCAGCTCACCATACGCTAGCGGGGGGGCCGACTCCTACGAGCAGTACTTC. This encodes CASSPYASGGADSYEQYF. Variable domain in full (rest from reference TRBV18 and TRBJ2-7): NAGVMQNPRHLVRRRGQEARLRCSPMKGHSHVYWYRQLPEEGLKFMVYLQKENIIDESGMPKERFSAEFPKEGPSILRIQQVVRGDSAAYFCASSPYASGGADSYEQYFGPGTRLTVT.

This chain connects TRBV7-9 to TRBJ2-3; D is unresolved. Between the trimmed V and J ends, which lost 4 bases and 9 bases, there was a span of 14 bases. Germline assignment: CDR1 SEHNR and CDR2 FQNEAQ (reference sequence). The length of the CDR3 is 13 residues. The CDR3 here is CASSSPGVGTQYF. The CDR3 DNA reads TGTGCCAGCAGCTCCCCTGGGGTAGGCACGCAGTATTTT.